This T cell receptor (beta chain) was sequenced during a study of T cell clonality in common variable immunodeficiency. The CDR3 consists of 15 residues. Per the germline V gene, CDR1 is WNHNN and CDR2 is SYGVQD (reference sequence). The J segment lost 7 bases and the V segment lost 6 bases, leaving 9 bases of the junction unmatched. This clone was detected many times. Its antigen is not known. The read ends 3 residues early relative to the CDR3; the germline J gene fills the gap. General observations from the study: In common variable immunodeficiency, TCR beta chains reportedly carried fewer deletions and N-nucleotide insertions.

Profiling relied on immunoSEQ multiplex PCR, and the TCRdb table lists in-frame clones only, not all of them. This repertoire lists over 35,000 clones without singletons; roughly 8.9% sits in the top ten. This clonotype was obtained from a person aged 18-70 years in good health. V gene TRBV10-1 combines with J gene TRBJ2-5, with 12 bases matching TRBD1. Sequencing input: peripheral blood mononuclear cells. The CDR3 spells CASSPGQGAFGTQYF. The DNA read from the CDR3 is TGCGCCAGCAGCCCGGGACAGGGGGCGTTTGGGACC.